This TCR beta chain derives from a study of neurological immune-mediated disorders (dated by TCRdb to about 2019). Regarding the study in general: Of the approximately 35 multiple sclerosis patients, some 30 had relapsing-remitting MS and 3 had secondary progressive MS. Peripheral blood TCR-beta repertoires from patients with HTLV-I-associated myelopathy (HAM/TSP), patients with multiple sclerosis, and healthy controls were compared in the study using UMI-based sequencing. Longitudinal samples, technical triplicates and paired sorted CD4+ and CD8+ T-cell subsets, alongside PBMC samples, were included among the roughly 98 TCR-beta libraries. The cohort was made up of some 70 subjects, consisting of some 15 HAM/TSP patients, 34 multiple sclerosis patients and around 20 healthy controls.

To synthesize cDNA, template-switch 5'RACE was performed with a primer carrying a 10-nucleotide random unique molecular identifier so that each TCR transcript was tagged. Every sequencing run covered 15-18 subjects and yielded more than 180 million TCR-beta sequences. The RNeasy kit was used for extraction of total RNA. The KAPA Real-time Library Amplification kit was used to amplify TCR-beta VDJ regions with primers targeting the TCR constant region and the 5'RACE anchor. A first PCR added sample indexes and Illumina adaptors, after which a second PCR increased the library yield. The roughly 650 bp TCR product was size-selected on a 2% E-gel SizeSelection system after Ampure bead purification. Before pooling, library quality was checked on a Bioanalyzer, concentration was measured with Qubit, and libraries were quantified with the Kapa Library Quantification kit. An Illumina HiSeq 2500 was used to sequence the libraries paired-end at 2 x 150 bp. To increase sequence diversity, about 25-31% phiX was spiked into each library pool. The original methods were these. The quality-filtered reads were processed with the UMI-based MiGEC pipeline, whose error correction step removed more than 80% of the raw TCR sequences. IMGT germline references were used for alignment of VDJ genes, and clonotypes were defined by a unique CDR3 amino acid sequence together with V-J genes. Clonal expansion, Shannon diversity, and CDR3 relatedness (CalcPairwiseDistances, ClusterSamples) were evaluated with VDJtools, and phylogenetic trees were built with CLCbio workbench. Using coefficient-of-variation modelling across technical triplicates, the study counted a clone as expanded if it had at least 8 unique UMIs. TCRdb ran its own pipeline on the public reads, namely fastp trimming at Q25 and MiXCR clone calling, and kept in-frame beta chains. Rows are combined by CDR3 protein, so each entry shows the most common genes and DNA. The V and J calls, along with clone size, are taken from TCRdb and not from the paper's own processing. The sample table shows 65,000 to 75,000 distinct CDR3 sequences, and approximately 5% are seen once. The ten largest clonotypes hold 2.2% of the sample.

Unsorted PBMC libraries were generated from 2 million PBMCs stored in RNAlater at -80 °C until RNA extraction. Multiple sclerosis patients were enrolled in a US clinical protocol evaluating disease progression by magnetic resonance imaging. PBMCs were separated from peripheral blood using Ficoll-Hypaque density gradient centrifugation and then cryopreserved in liquid nitrogen. This clonotype was found many times. Its antigen is not yet known. No base quality information exists; no much larger clone differs at one position. The paper's findings and limits, for the study overall: TCR clonal expansion was greatest in HAM/TSP patients and smallest in MS patients, who ranked below even healthy controls. In phylogenetic analysis, the repertoires of 18 of 34 MS patients grouped into a cluster of related CDR3 sequences, which suggests a possible signature at the repertoire level. Expanded clones from different subjects shared no identical CDR3 amino acid sequences, which suggests that TCR-beta repertoires were private in all groups. No clinical or MRI features were associated with the MS cluster, and the authors said that larger cohorts are needed.

The CDR3 starts with the cysteine, ends with the phenylalanine, and has 14 residues. Left in the record is the CDR3 DNA by itself, 42 bases read in frame from the first base. Trimming at the junction amounts to 3 bases on V and 4 bases on J, and the germline ends lie 12 bases apart. Sequenced material: PBMCs. The clonotype comes from a woman between 70 and 85 years old with multiple sclerosis. The sequence is built from TRBV12-3 or TRBV12-4 and TRBJ1-1; D gene: possibly TRBD1, on 5 matching bases. CDR3 protein: CASSLGREGTEAFF. The DNA sequence is TGTGCCAGCAGTTTGGGCAGGGAAGGCACTGAAGCTTTCTTT.